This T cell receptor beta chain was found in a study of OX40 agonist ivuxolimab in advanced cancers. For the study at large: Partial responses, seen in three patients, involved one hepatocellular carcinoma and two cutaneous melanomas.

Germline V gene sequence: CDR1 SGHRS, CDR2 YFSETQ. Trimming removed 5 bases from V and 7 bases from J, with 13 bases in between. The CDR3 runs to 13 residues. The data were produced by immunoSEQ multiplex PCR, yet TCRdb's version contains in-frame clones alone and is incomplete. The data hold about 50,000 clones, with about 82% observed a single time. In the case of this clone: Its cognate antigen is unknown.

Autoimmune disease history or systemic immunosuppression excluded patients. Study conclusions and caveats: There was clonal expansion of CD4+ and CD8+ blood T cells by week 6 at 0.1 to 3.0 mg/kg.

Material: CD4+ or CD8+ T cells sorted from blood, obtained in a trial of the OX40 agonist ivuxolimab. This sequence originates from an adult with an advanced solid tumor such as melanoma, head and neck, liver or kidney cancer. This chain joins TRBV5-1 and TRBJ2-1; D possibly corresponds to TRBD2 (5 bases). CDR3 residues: CASSLRDSNEQFF. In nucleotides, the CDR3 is TGCGCCAGCAGTCTCCGGGATTCGAATGAGCAGTTCTTC.